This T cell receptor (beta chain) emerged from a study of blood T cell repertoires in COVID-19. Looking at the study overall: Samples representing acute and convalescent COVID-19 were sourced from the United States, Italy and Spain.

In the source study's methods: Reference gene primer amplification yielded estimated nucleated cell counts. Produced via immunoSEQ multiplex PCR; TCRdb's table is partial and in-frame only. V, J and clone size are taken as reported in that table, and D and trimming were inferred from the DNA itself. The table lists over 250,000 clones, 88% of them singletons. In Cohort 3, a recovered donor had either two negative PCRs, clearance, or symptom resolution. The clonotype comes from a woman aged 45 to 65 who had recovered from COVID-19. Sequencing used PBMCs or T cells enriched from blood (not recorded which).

The CDR3 nucleotides read TGTGCCAGCAGGCATACACAGGTTCCGAACACCGGGGAGCTGTTTTTT. Its protein product is CASRHTQVPNTGELFF. The chain uses TRBV2 and TRBJ2-2; TRBD1 is a possible D gene (5 bases). V was clipped by 6 bases and J by 0 bases, with 14 bases between them. This CDR3 contains 16 residues. CDR1 and CDR2 (germline): SNHLY, FYNNEI.